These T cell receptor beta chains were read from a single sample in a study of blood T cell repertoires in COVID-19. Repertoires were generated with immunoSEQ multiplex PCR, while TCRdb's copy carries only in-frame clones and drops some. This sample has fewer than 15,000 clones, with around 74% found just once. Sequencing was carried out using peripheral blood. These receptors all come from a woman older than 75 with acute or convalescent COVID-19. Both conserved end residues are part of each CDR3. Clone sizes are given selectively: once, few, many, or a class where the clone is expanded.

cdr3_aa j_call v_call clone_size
CASSFPLVRGMSSYEQYF TRBJ2-7 TRBV28 .
CASSPGSGNYNEQFF TRBJ2-1 TRBV7-2 once
CASSLEHSGGTEAFF TRBJ1-1 TRBV5-1 once
CASDTGTSGYNEQFF TRBJ2-1 TRBV19 .
CASSYRTGGETNSPLHF TRBJ1-6 TRBV5-6 .
CSVAQGLANEQFF TRBJ2-1 TRBV29-1 .
CASSEGGHYEQYF TRBJ2-7 TRBV25-1 once
CASSLVGTSGTNEQFF TRBJ2-1 TRBV11-3 .
CASSLGANTEAFF TRBJ1-1 TRBV5-5 .
CASSVDAGSYEQYF TRBJ2-7 TRBV9 .
CASSPLPAGSYEQYF TRBJ2-7 TRBV6-2/TRBV6-3 .
CASSVTSDTEAFF TRBJ1-1 TRBV6-6 .
CASTRGQGNTEAFF TRBJ1-1 TRBV11-2 .
CASKWDRGTDTQYF TRBJ2-3 TRBV27 .
CASIRAPTDTQYF TRBJ2-3 TRBV2 .
CASSPQGASYEQYF TRBJ2-7 TRBV18 .
CASSSPSIYTGELFF TRBJ2-2 TRBV19 .
CASSYAGTRSNQPQHF TRBJ1-5 TRBV7-2 .
CASSFSGGLGNEQFF TRBJ2-1 TRBV11-3 .
CATSLGQGSYEQYF TRBJ2-7 TRBV24-1 .
CASGLGLAGAQETQYF TRBJ2-5 TRBV12-5 .
CASSLGQGLDYTF TRBJ1-2 TRBV5-1 .
CASSLRDRGAFF TRBJ1-1 TRBV5-6 .
CASSARTGRGEQFF TRBJ2-1 TRBV2 .
CAWSSTANTEAFF TRBJ1-1 TRBV30 .
CASTLRRGGTDTQYF TRBJ2-3 TRBV27 .
CATSDRANSPLHF TRBJ1-6 TRBV24-1 .
CASSAGLAGVWDTQYF TRBJ2-3 TRBV6-2/TRBV6-3 .
CAWSVSPGLANDEQFF TRBJ2-1 TRBV30 .
CATGRGGSNTGELFF TRBJ2-2 TRBV24-1 .
CASSQDQGPYEQYF TRBJ2-7 TRBV4-2 .
CASKRTEWTEAFF TRBJ1-1 TRBV5-8 .
CASSHWGLANTGELFF TRBJ2-2 TRBV5-4 .